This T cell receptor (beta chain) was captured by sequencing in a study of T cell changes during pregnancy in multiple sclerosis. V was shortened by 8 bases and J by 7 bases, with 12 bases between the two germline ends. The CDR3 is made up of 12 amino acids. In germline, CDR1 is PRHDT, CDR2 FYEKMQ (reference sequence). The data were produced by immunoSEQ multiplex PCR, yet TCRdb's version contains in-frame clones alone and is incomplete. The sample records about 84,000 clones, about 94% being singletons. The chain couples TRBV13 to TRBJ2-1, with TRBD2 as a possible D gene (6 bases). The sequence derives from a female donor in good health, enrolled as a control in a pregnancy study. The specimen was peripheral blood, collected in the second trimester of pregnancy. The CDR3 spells CASGRLSNEQFF. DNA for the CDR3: TGTGCCAGCGGGAGGCTGAGTAATGAGCAGTTCTTC.